The 30 T cell receptor beta chains given below trace back to one sample, sequenced in a study of identical twins. Using its own MiXCR run on the 5' RACE reads, TCRdb lists one record per CDR3 protein. The sample lists under 800,000 distinct CDR3 sequences; approximately 21% were seen once. These records were also assigned to another study, of T cells expressing NK-cell markers.

Sequencing was carried out using PBMCs. Receptors originate from a woman between 18 and 30 years old in good health.

This clonotype was counted only a few times. The CDR3 nucleotides read TGCGCCAGCAGCTTGGACGGTGGGGGTCAGCCCCAGCATTTT. This sequence encodes CASSLDGGGQPQHF. This chain connects TRBV5-1 to TRBJ1-5, with D possibly matching TRBD1 (5 bases). This CDR3 contains 14 residues. The germline V gene has CDR1 SGHRS and CDR2 YFSETQ. Trimming took off 0 bases at V and 6 bases at J, with 10 bases between the two ends.

Many counts were recorded for this clonotype. This chain uses TRBV12-3 or TRBV12-4 with TRBJ1-6; possibly TRBD1 for D (5 bases). Trimming took off 3 bases at V and 8 bases at J, with 11 bases between the two ends. This CDR3 spans 14 amino acids. The CDR3, as DNA: TGTGCCAGCAGTTTCTCAGGGCCTGATTCACCCCTCCACTTT. Its protein product is CASSFSGPDSPLHF.

The chain combines TRBV7-9 with TRBJ2-1, with D maybe TRBD1 (6 bases). There are 13 residues in the CDR3. The ends were cut back, 5 bases at V and 8 bases at J, with 13 bases in the middle. Germline CDR1 reads SEHNR; CDR2 reads FQNEAQ (reference sequence). This CDR3 is CASSRQAADEQFF. The CDR3 DNA reads TGTGCCAGCAGCCGACAGGCTGCCGATGAGCAGTTCTTC.

This clonotype was seen ten or more times. This chain joins TRBV5-6 and TRBJ2-7; D uncertain. V was trimmed by 4 bases and J by 2 bases, leaving 10 bases between them. CDR3 length equals 13 residues. The germline V gene has CDR1 SGHDT and CDR2 YYEEEE. This CDR3 reads CASSQRSTYEQYF. The CDR3 nucleotides read TGTGCCAGCAGCCAGCGCTCGACCTACGAGCAGTACTTC.

This clonotype was seen repeatedly, ten times or more. CDR3 sequence (DNA): TGCAGTGCTGCCCGGACCCTAAACTATGGCTACACCTTC. It is translated as CSAARTLNYGYTF. The rearrangement links TRBV20-1 to TRBJ1-2, with D unresolved. The CDR3 consists of 13 residues. V was pared by 5 bases and J by 2 bases, with 12 bases between. Germline CDR1 and CDR2: DFQATT and SNEGSKA (reference sequence).

The V gene is TRBV12-3 or TRBV12-4, the J gene TRBJ2-6; D not resolved. This CDR3 is 15 amino acids long. V dropped 1 base and J dropped 5 bases, with 9 bases sitting between them. For the CDR3, the DNA is TGTGCCAGCAGTTTAGGAACAACTTGGGCCAACGTCCTGACTTTC. The encoded protein is CASSLGTTWANVLTF.

This clonotype was seen at least ten times. The rearrangement uses TRBV29-1 and TRBJ2-1; D is ambiguous. Germline V lookup: CDR1 SQVTM, CDR2 ANQGSEA. This CDR3 region has 15 residues. V shed 0 bases and J shed 6 bases, with 15 bases lying between them. The CDR3 sequence is CSVEEGTNWTNEQFF. DNA for the CDR3: TGCAGCGTTGAAGAGGGCACGAATTGGACCAATGAGCAGTTCTTC.

In this sample, this clonotype turned up many times. This sequence joins TRBV21-1 and TRBJ1-1; TRBD1 was called by the table and not checked on the DNA. TRBV21-1 is assigned pseudogene status. There are 13 residues in the CDR3. The CDR3 region is CASSPTGYTEAFF. Written as DNA, the CDR3 is TGTGCCAGCAGCCCGACAGGGTACACTGAAGCTTTCTTT.

J is TRBJ2-5 and V is TRBV11-2, with D possibly being TRBD1 or TRBD2 (5 bases each). Trimming pared 5 bases from V and 4 bases from J, leaving 17 bases between. The CDR3 runs 15 residues. Germline loops: CDR1 SGHAT, CDR2 FQNNGV. The CDR3 spells CASSTTTGRRETQYF. For the CDR3, the DNA is TGTGCCAGCAGCACCACGACGGGACGGAGAGAGACCCAGTACTTC.

The rearrangement uses TRBV29-1 and TRBJ2-3; D is uncertain. V shed 7 bases and J shed 1 base, with 12 bases lying between them. This CDR3 has 13 amino acids. Germline CDR1 is SQVTM and CDR2 is ANQGSEA. CDR3 bases: TGCAGCGGGGTCCAAGGAGGCACAGATACGCAGTATTTT. It specifies CSGVQGGTDTQYF.

This sequence joins TRBV7-9 and TRBJ2-5; TRBD2 matches 7 bases. Looked up from germline, CDR1 is SEHNR and CDR2 is FQNEAQ (reference sequence). The junction had 5 bases not matched to a gene; V was cut back by 3 bases and J by 1 base. The CDR3 is made up of 15 amino acids. CDR3 DNA: TGTGCCAGCAGCTTGGGGAGGGAACCCCAAGAGACCCAGTACTTC. Translating gives CASSLGREPQETQYF.

There are a few counts of this clonotype. This chain links TRBV10-3 with TRBJ2-1; 13 nucleotides match TRBD2. The V gene's germline CDR1 is ENHRY and CDR2 SYGVKD. The J segment lost 8 bases and the V segment lost 6 bases, leaving 7 bases of the junction unmatched. This CDR3 region has 15 residues. CDR3 sequence (DNA): TGTGCCATCAGAGGAGGACTAGCGGGAGTGGATGAGCAGTTCTTC. Protein: CAIRGGLAGVDEQFF.

The chain links TRBV7-9 to TRBJ2-5; either TRBD1 or TRBD2 may fit D (6 bases each). The CDR3 sequence is 14 residues long. Germline V gene sequence: CDR1 SEHNR, CDR2 FQNEAQ (reference sequence). Trimming left V 3 bases short and J 5 bases short, with 13 bases between. The CDR3 here is CASSFTQGTETQYF. The CDR3 nucleotides are TGTGCCAGCAGCTTTACTCAGGGGACTGAGACCCAGTACTTC.

This clonotype was observed many times. The chain employs TRBV5-1 and TRBJ1-1, with 7 nucleotides matching TRBD1. Germline CDR1 SGHRS, CDR2 YFSETQ. V was clipped by 4 bases and J by 5 bases; unmatched bases: 8. The CDR3 is 14 residues long. The CDR3 sequence is CASSMEAGQTEAFF. The CDR3 DNA sequence: TGCGCCAGCAGCATGGAGGCGGGACAGACTGAAGCTTTCTTT.

This clonotype was counted ten times or more. This may stem from a read error, because a much larger clone lies one nucleotide away. V usage is TRBV10-3 and J usage is TRBJ2-1; 7 bases are a match to TRBD2. V lost 7 bases and J lost 7; bases outside the gene matches: 7. The germline V gene encodes CDR1 ENHRY and CDR2 SYGVKD. This CDR3 region has 13 residues. The CDR3 nucleotides are TGTGCCATCAATGACGGTAGCGGGAATGAGCAGTTCTTC. It translates to CAINDGSGNEQFF.

The chain couples TRBV4-3 to TRBJ2-3, with D possibly matching TRBD1 (5 bases). Trimming took 1 base from V and 1 from J, leaving 9 bases between them. This CDR3 is 15 amino acids long. Germline V gene sequence: CDR1 LGHNA, CDR2 YSLEER. The DNA for the CDR3 is TGCGCCAGCAGCCAAGGAAGGGGTGGCACAGATACGCAGTATTTT. It specifies CASSQGRGGTDTQYF.

CDR3 in amino acids: CSARALAGGPYGGTGELFF. The CDR3 DNA reads TGCAGTGCTAGAGCTCTAGCGGGGGGCCCTTATGGTGGCACCGGGGAGCTGTTTTTT. This chain connects TRBV20-1 to TRBJ2-2, with TRBD2 identical over 11 bases. Germline trimming cut 1 base from V and 4 bases from J; bases unmatched to any gene: 14. This CDR3 spans 19 amino acids. The V gene's germline CDR1 is DFQATT and CDR2 SNEGSKA (reference sequence).

This clonotype came up a few times. The V and J genes are TRBV7-9 and TRBJ2-1; D perhaps matches TRBD1 (5 bases). V lost 1 base to trimming and J lost 4 bases, with 11 bases between them. The CDR3 contains 15 residues. Germline-derived CDR1 and CDR2 are SEHNR and FQNEAQ (reference sequence). Here the CDR3 DNA reads TGTGCCAGCAGCTTAGAAGGGGCAGATTACAATGAGCAGTTCTTC. Translation: CASSLEGADYNEQFF.

The table lists this clonotype with many counts. This chain uses TRBV12-3 or TRBV12-4 with TRBJ2-6; D is ambiguous. V was pared by 6 bases and J by 6 bases, with 9 bases between. The CDR3 length is 13 residues. CDR3 region: CASRLREANVLTF. In nucleotides, the CDR3 is TGTGCCAGCAGGTTAAGAGAGGCCAACGTCCTGACTTTC.

This chain links TRBV12-3 or TRBV12-4 with TRBJ1-2; D is ambiguous. This CDR3 has 14 amino acids. The V gene lost 3 bases and the J gene lost 4 bases, with 12 bases spanning the gap. CDR3: CASSFGSDSYGYTF. For the CDR3, the DNA is TGTGCCAGCAGTTTTGGTTCCGATTCCTATGGCTACACCTTC.

CDR3 nucleotides: TGCAGTGCTAGGGGGAGCAGGGGGAAGTCGAGGGGCGAGCAGTACTTC. As protein: CSARGSRGKSRGEQYF. This chain uses TRBV20-1 with TRBJ2-7, with 7 positions matching TRBD1. CDR1 and CDR2 (germline): DFQATT, SNEGSKA (reference sequence). The CDR3 length is 16 residues. V dropped 3 bases and J dropped 6; count of bases not matched to a gene: 17.

The chain links TRBV20-1 to TRBJ2-3; D is uncertain. The V end was cut by 0 bases, the J end by 6 bases, with 4 bases between. The CDR3 is 11 residues long. The germline gives CDR1 DFQATT, CDR2 SNEGSKA (reference sequence). CDR3 in DNA: TGCAGTGCTAGAGATTTTGATACGCAGTATTTT. Residues: CSARDFDTQYF.

The chain is built from TRBV7-8 and TRBJ2-1, with 10 bases matching TRBD2. V shed 5 bases, J shed 3 bases, and the junction held 7 bases outside the gene matches. This CDR3 has 16 residues. Germline-derived CDR1 and CDR2 are SGHVS and FQNEAQ. The CDR3 DNA sequence: TGTGCCAGCAGCGCCAGCGGGGGGGGTGTCTACAATGAGCAGTTCTTC. Translation: CASSASGGGVYNEQFF.

The chain links TRBV3-1 to TRBJ2-1; unclear D gene. Trimming stripped 0 bases from V and 15 bases from J, with 12 bases between. The CDR3 covers 12 residues. The germline V gene has CDR1 LGHDT and CDR2 YNNKEL (reference sequence). The CDR3 spells CASSQDGPRTFF. CDR3 coding DNA: TGTGCCAGCAGCCAAGATGGGCCACGGACGTTCTTC.

This clonotype has just a few counts. The CDR3 protein is CSARRGTDNEQFF. CDR3 coding DNA: TGCAGTGCTAGACGCGGGACAGACAATGAGCAGTTCTTC. This chain uses TRBV20-1 with TRBJ2-1; TRBD1 might be the D (7 bases). Deletions cut 2 bases from V and 5 bases from J, with 10 bases between. CDR1 and CDR2 from the germline V gene are DFQATT and SNEGSKA (reference sequence). The CDR3 totals 13 residues.

This clonotype was recorded a few times. V usage is TRBV18 and J usage is TRBJ2-5, with a weak D call TRBD2 (6 bases). The germline gives CDR1 KGHSH, CDR2 LQKENI. This CDR3 region has 13 residues. Trimming pared 5 bases from V and 2 bases from J, leaving 9 bases between. The CDR3 spells CASSGLRQETQYF. Here the CDR3 DNA reads TGTGCCAGCTCAGGACTAAGACAAGAGACCCAGTACTTC.

This chain connects TRBV20-1 to TRBJ2-5; possibly TRBD1 for D (6 bases). The V gene's germline CDR1 is DFQATT and CDR2 SNEGSKA (reference sequence). The CDR3 consists of 15 residues. The V gene lost 4 bases and the J gene lost 1 base, with 16 bases spanning the gap. CDR3 in amino acids: CSANDPEGVQETQYF. CDR3 in DNA: TGCAGTGCTAACGACCCCGAGGGGGTCCAAGAGACCCAGTACTTC.

There are a few counts of this clonotype. The CDR3 DNA reads TGTGCCTCATCAGGGGGGATTGGGAATGAGCAGTTCTTC. This sequence encodes CASSGGIGNEQFF. The rearrangement joins TRBV10-3 to TRBJ2-1; maybe TRBD1 (7 bases). The CDR3 loop spans 13 amino acids. The germline gives CDR1 ENHRY, CDR2 SYGVKD. Trimming took off 11 bases at V and 7 bases at J, with 18 bases between the two ends.

This chain uses TRBV27 with TRBJ2-2, with D uncertain. The V end lost 10 bases, the J end lost 4 bases, and 10 bases lay between the germline ends. The CDR3 is 12 residues long. The germline V gene encodes CDR1 MNHEY and CDR2 SMNVEV (reference sequence). CDR3 bases: TGTGCCACCTCCTACCCCACCGGGGAGCTGTTTTTT. Translating gives CATSYPTGELFF.

This clonotype was counted once. This sequence joins TRBV5-1 and TRBJ2-6; D is unclear. Trimming took off 0 bases at V and 4 bases at J, with 8 bases between the two ends. The CDR3 runs to 15 residues. CDR1 is SGHRS and CDR2 is YFSETQ in the germline V gene. DNA of the CDR3: TGCGCCAGCAGCTTGGTCCTCCCCGGGGCCAACGTCCTGACTTTC. This sequence encodes CASSLVLPGANVLTF.